This record concerns one T cell receptor beta chain sequence. What it recognizes is unknown. Investigators merged groups given second doses at roughly 4 or roughly 12 weeks. The data were obtained in a study of T cell responses to AZD1222 COVID-19 vaccine. Study-wide results and caveats: There were mostly white British donors and more females than males, and clonal diversity was possibly underestimated. Across spike, vaccine-associated CD4 TCRs were found, dominant at 160-218 and 743-854. Close to half of all spike-specific TCRs reportedly target regions of the variants that are unmutated.

V was cut by 4 bases and J by 5 bases, with 14 bases left in between. Germline CDR1 is SGHAT and CDR2 is FQNNGV. This CDR3 contains 14 residues. Some clones are missing from TCRdb's copy, which holds only in-frame ones; the method was immunoSEQ multiplex PCR. This sample has roughly 100,000 clones, with about 92% found just once. This TCR derives from an adult who received the AZD1222 COVID-19 vaccine. The sequencing used peripheral blood, collected 28 days after the second AZD1222 dose. This sequence joins TRBV11-2 and TRBJ1-2; D uncertain. The chain's CDR3 is CASSSPAVMYGYTF. Written as DNA, the CDR3 is TGTGCCAGCAGCTCCCCCGCCGTCATGTATGGCTACACCTTC. The entire variable domain, with the rest obtained from reference TRBV11-2 and TRBJ1-2, is as follows: EAGVAQSPRYKIIEKRQSVAFWCNPISGHATLYWYQQILGQGPKLLIQFQNNGVVDDSQLPKDRFSAERLKGVDSTLKIQPAKLEDSAVYLCASSSPAVMYGYTFGSGTRLTVV.